The T cell receptor (beta chain) under discussion was sequenced for a study of blood T cell repertoires in COVID-19. Clinical histories supplied by participants themselves formed the basis of cohort assignment. Clones were sequenced by immunoSEQ multiplex PCR, and TCRdb holds only the in-frame ones, with some missing. The sample lists nearly 350,000 clones, approximately 84% seen once, with more than 0.9% in the top ten. Looked up from germline, CDR1 is SGHRS and CDR2 is YFSETQ. The CDR3 contains 16 residues. J lost 6 bases, V lost 3 bases, and 11 bases had no gene match. Material for sequencing was PBMCs or T cells enriched from blood (not recorded which). The genes are TRBV5-1 and TRBJ2-3; 9 bases are shared with TRBD2. This sequence originates from a woman in her twenties or thirties who had recovered from COVID-19. The CDR3 bases are TGCGCCAGCAGCTCGAGCGCGGGGGGGCCGGGTGATACGCAGTATTTT. Its protein product is CASSSSAGGPGDTQYF.